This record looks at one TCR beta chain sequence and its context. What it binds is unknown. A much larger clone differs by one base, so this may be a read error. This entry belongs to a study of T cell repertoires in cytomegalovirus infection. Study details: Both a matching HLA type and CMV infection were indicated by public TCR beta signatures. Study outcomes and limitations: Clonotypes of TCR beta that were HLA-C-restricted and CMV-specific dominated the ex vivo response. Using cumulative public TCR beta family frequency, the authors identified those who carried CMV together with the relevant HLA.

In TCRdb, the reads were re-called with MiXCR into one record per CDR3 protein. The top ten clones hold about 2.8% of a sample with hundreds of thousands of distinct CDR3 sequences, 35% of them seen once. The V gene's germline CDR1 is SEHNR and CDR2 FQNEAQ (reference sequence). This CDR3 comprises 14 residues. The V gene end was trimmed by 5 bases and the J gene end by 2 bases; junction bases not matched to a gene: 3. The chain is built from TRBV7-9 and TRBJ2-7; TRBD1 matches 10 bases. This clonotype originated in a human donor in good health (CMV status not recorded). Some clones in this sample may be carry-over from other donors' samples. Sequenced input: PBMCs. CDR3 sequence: CASSRGTGAYEQYF. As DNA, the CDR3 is TGTGCCAGCAGCCGCGGGACAGGGGCCTACGAGCAGTACTTC.